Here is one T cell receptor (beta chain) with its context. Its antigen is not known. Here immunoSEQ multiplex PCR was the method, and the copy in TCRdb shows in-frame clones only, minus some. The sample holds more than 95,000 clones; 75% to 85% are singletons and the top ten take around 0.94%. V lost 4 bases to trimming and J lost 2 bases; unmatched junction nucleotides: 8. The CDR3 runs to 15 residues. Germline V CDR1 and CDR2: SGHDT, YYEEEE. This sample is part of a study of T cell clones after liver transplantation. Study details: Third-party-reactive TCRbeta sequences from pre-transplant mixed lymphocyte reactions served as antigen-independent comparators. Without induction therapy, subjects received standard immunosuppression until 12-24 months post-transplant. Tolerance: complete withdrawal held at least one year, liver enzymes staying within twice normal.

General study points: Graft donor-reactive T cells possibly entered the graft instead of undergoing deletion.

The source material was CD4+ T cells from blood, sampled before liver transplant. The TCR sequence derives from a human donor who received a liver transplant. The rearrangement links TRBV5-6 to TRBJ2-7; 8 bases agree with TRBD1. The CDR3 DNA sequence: TGTGCCAGCAGCCGACCGGGACAGGTAACCTACGAGCAGTACTTC. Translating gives CASSRPGQVTYEQYF.